This entry describes one T cell receptor (beta chain). TCRdb reanalysed the RT-PCR reads using MiXCR and keeps one entry per CDR3 protein. Among hundreds of thousands of distinct CDR3 sequences listed, 13% to 15% were seen once. Germline CDR1 SGHRS, CDR2 YFSETQ. Trimming removed 6 bases from V and 2 bases from J, with 5 bases in between. CDR3 length: 11 amino acids. The clonotype was recovered from a female donor in good health, serving as a healthy control. Sequenced sample: memory CD4+ T cells from blood. The chain employs TRBV5-1 and TRBJ2-5; D remains ambiguous. The CDR3 bases are TGCGCCAGCACCCAGCAAGAGACCCAGTACTTC. Its protein product is CASTQQETQYF. Together with reference TRBV5-1 and TRBJ2-5, the CDR3 gives the full variable domain: KAGVTQTPRYLIKTRGQQVTLSCSPISGHRSVSWYQQTPGQGLQFLFEYFSETQRNKGNFPGRFSGRQFSNSRSEMNVSTLELGDSALYLCASTQQETQYFGPGTRLLVL.